This T cell receptor (beta chain) was documented in a study of cytomegalovirus exposure and HLA in healthy donors. Study-wide results and limits: In the analysis, some V segments, TRBV6-2 and TRBV6-3 included, were excluded as indistinguishable.

A note on this clone: Its antigen is undetermined.

The primer mix had 60 Vbeta and 13 Jbeta primers. Here immunoSEQ multiplex PCR was the method, and the copy in TCRdb shows in-frame clones only, minus some. The data contain more than 150,000 clones, roughly 80% of them singletons. Trimming removed 5 bases from V and 4 bases from J, with 14 bases in between. The CDR3 has 15 amino acids. Germline V CDR1 and CDR2: SEHNR, FQNEAQ (reference sequence). This clonotype was sampled from a girl under 18 in good health and CMV-seropositive. This chain joins TRBV7-9 and TRBJ1-4, with D tentatively TRBD1 (6 bases). Sequencing input: PBMCs. The CDR3 bases are TGTGCCAGCAGCCCTGGGGACACCTTTAATGAAAAACTGTTTTTT. Translated: CASSPGDTFNEKLFF.